The clone carrying this T cell receptor beta chain was seen ten or more times. This specimen belongs to a study of CD8 T cells in ankylosing spondylitis. TCRdb fed the 5' RACE reads into MiXCR, producing one record per CDR3 protein. The table records roughly 130,000 distinct CDR3 sequences, roughly 15% of them present only once. The sequenced sample was blood, either unsorted or a sorted T cell fraction (not recorded which). This receptor was taken from a female donor with ankylosing spondylitis or in good health (not recorded which).

The CDR3 reads CASSQDSGSGELFF. The CDR3 DNA is TGCGCCAGCAGCCAAGATTCGGGGTCCGGGGAGCTGTTTTTT. The rearrangement uses TRBV4-1 and TRBJ2-2; D may be TRBD2 (5 bases). CDR1 MGHRA and CDR2 YSYEKL come from the germline V gene. The CDR3 contains 14 residues. V was clipped by 0 bases and J by 6 bases, with 8 bases between them.